This T cell receptor (beta chain) is from a study of cytomegalovirus exposure and HLA in healthy donors. Germline V gene data show CDR1 as SNHLY and CDR2 as FYNNEI. V shed 7 bases, J shed 8 bases, and the junction held 7 bases outside the gene matches. This CDR3 is 13 amino acids long. Researchers ran the PCR with 60 Vbeta and 13 Jbeta primers. Sequencing used immunoSEQ multiplex PCR; TCRdb keeps in-frame clones, though not all of them. The sample yields 200,000 to 250,000 clones, around 85% seen once. Study-wide results and caveats: For most subjects, TCR beta sequences were reported to predict HLA-A and HLA-B alleles with accuracy. Later on, an analysis found that several of the most significant clusters appeared to be linked to common viral pathogens, which included parvovirus B19.

Comment on this clone: Its matching antigen is unknown.

Sequencing input: PBMCs. The chain links TRBV2 to TRBJ2-2; TRBD1 matches at 7 bases. This clonotype was sampled from a girl between 2 and 10 years old in good health and CMV-seronegative. DNA of the CDR3: TGTGCCAGCAACCGGGACAGCCTAGGGGAGCTGTTTTTT. This codes for CASNRDSLGELFF. Looking up the rest from reference TRBV2 and TRBJ2-2 gives the full variable domain: EPEVTQTPSHQVTQMGQEVILRCVPISNHLYFYWYRQILGQKVEFLVSFYNNEISEKSEIFDDQFSVERPDGSNFTLKIRSTKLEDSAMYFCASNRDSLGELFFGEGSRLTVL.